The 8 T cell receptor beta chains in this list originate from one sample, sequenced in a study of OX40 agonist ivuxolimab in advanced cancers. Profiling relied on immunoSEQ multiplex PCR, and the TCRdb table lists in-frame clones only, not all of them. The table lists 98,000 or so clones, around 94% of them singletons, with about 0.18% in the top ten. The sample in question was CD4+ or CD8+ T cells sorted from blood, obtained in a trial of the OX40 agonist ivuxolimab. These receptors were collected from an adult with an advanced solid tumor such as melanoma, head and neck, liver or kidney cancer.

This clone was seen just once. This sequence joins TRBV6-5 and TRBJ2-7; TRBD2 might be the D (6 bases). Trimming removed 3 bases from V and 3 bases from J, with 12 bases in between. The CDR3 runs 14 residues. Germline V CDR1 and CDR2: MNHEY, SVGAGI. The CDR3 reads CASSYAGRIYEQYF. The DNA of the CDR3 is TGTGCCAGCAGTTATGCGGGACGCATCTACGAGCAGTACTTC.

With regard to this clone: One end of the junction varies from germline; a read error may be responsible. CDR3 in DNA: TGTGCCAGCAGGAAGAGGGGGCAGGGGGACGCGAACGCTGAAGCTTTCTTT. Its translation: CASRKRGQGDANAEAFF. The chain links TRBV6-4 to TRBJ1-1; 7 bases agree with TRBD1. The CDR3 has 17 residues. Germline-derived CDR1 and CDR2 are MRHNA and SNTAGT.

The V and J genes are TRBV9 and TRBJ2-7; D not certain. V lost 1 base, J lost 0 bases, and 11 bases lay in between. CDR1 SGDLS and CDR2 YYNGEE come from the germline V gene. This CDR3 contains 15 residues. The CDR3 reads CASSVYPEPSYEQYF. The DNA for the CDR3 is TGTGCCAGCAGCGTATATCCAGAGCCCTCCTACGAGCAGTACTTC.

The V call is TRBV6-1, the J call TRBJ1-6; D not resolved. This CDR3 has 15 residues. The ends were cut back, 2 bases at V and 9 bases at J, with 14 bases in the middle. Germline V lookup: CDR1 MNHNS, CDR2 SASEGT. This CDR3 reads CASSELVSMGSPLHF. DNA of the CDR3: TGTGCCAGCAGTGAATTGGTCTCTATGGGTTCACCCCTCCACTTT.

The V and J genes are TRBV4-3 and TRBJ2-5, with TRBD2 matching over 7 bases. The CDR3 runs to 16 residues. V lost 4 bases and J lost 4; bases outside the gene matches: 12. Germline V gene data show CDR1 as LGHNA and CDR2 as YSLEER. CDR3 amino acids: CASSPQKPPGGETQYF. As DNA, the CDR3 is TGCGCCAGCAGCCCTCAAAAACCTCCGGGAGGAGAGACCCAGTACTTC.

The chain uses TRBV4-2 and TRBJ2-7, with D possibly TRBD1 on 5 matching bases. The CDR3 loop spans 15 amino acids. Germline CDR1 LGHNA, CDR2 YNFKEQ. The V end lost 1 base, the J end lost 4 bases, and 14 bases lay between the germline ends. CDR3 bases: TGTGCCAGCAGCCAAGGAGACAGCTACTCATACGAGCAGTACTTC. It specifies CASSQGDSYSYEQYF.

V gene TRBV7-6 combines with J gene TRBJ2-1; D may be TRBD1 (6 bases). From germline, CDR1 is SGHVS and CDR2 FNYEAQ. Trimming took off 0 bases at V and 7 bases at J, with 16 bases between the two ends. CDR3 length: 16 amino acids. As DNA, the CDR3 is TGTGCCAGCAGCTTAGCGCACAGGGCCCTTGGGAATGAGCAGTTCTTC. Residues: CASSLAHRALGNEQFF.

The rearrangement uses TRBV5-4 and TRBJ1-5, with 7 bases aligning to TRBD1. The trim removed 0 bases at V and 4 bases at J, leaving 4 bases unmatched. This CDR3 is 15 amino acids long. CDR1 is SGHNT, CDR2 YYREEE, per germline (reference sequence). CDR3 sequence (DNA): TGTGCCAGCAGCTTGGCCGGACAGGAGAATCAGCCCCAGCATTTT. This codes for CASSLAGQENQPQHF.